Listed below are T cell receptor beta chains from one sample, sequenced in a study. TCRdb passed the RT-PCR reads through MiXCR, listing each CDR3 protein once. The sample comprises about 680,000 distinct CDR3 sequences, 11% to 15% of which are singletons, and about 3.6% rests with the top ten. Sequencing input: memory CD4+ T cells from blood. The receptor set was obtained from a female donor in good health, serving as a healthy control. Each CDR3 is given with its conserved first and last residue. Each record gives: J gene, D gene, clone size, V gene, CDR3 DNA, CDR3 protein. A D gene is named only where the DNA matches it firmly. Expanded clones get a size class; other rows say once, few or many, or leave the size out.

TRBJ2-1 | NA | NA | TRBV7-3 | TGTGCCAGCAGCTTGATTTCGGGGATCTCCTACAATGAGCAGTTCTTC | CASSLISGISYNEQFF
TRBJ2-3 | TRBD1 | NA | TRBV4-2 | TGTGCCAGCAGCCAAGGGGACAGGGGACGAACAGATACGCAGTATTTT | CASSQGDRGRTDTQYF
TRBJ2-7 | TRBD1 | few | TRBV27 | TGTGCCAGCAGTCCCCGGGCTTTACAGGGGGCCTACGAGCAGTACTTC | CASSPRALQGAYEQYF
TRBJ2-7 | NA | few | TRBV9 | TGTGCCAGCAGCGTAGTAGGCCTTGCCTACTACGAGCAGTACTTC | CASSVVGLAYYEQYF
TRBJ2-1 | TRBD2 | NA | TRBV27 | TGTGCCAGCAAAACCCGTGGGAGCGGGAGCGGAAATGAGCAGTTCTTC | CASKTRGSGSGNEQFF
TRBJ2-6 | NA | NA | TRBV24-1 | TGTGCCACCAGTGACGCGACAGGTCCCTCTGGGGCCAACGTCCTGACTTTC | CATSDATGPSGANVLTF
TRBJ2-2 | NA | few | TRBV11-2 | TGTGCCAGCAGCTACCTAACCGGGTCCGGGGAGCTGTTTTTT | CASSYLTGSGELFF
TRBJ2-1 | NA | few | TRBV4-2 | TGTGCCAGCAGCCAAGTTTCTGAGTACGGCAATGAGCAGTTCTTC | CASSQVSEYGNEQFF
TRBJ2-7 | NA | many | TRBV18 | TGTGCCAGCTCACCAGAGACTAACGAGCAGTACTTC | CASSPETNEQYF
TRBJ1-1 | NA | few | TRBV7-2 | TGTGCCAGCAGCCATATCTCCAGTGAAGCTTTCTTT | CASSHISSEAFF
TRBJ2-7 | TRBD2 | few | TRBV10-3 | TGTGCCATCAGGACCGGACTAGCGGGAGGAGACGAGCAGTACTTC | CAIRTGLAGGDEQYF
TRBJ1-6 | NA | few | TRBV27 | TGTGCCAGCAGTTTGGGCAGGGAGCGGGCCCTCCACTTT | CASSLGRERALHF
TRBJ2-7 | NA | NA | TRBV2 | TGTGCCAGCAGTGAGAGGCTGGGGGACGAGCATTACTTC | CASSERLGDEHYF
TRBJ1-1 | NA | NA | TRBV6-2/TRBV6-3 | TGTGCCAGCAGTTTCCTATCTGGGGCGAACACTGAAGCTTTCTTT | CASSFLSGANTEAFF
TRBJ2-3 | TRBD2 | few | TRBV7-8 | TGTGCCAGCAGCCGAGACAGCGGGAGGGTCACAGATACGCAGTATTTT | CASSRDSGRVTDTQYF